The 20 T cell receptor delta chains in this list originate from one sample, sequenced in a study of γδ T cells in repeated Plasmodium falciparum infection. Flow sorting of PBMC yielded separate Vgamma9/Vdelta2+ and Vdelta2-negative gammadelta T cell populations for bulk repertoire analysis. TCRdb repeated clone calling on the multiplex PCR reads with CATT. The table records tens of thousands of delta-chain clones, roughly 1.8% of them present only once. The specimen sequenced was gamma-delta T cells from blood. These receptors all come from a pool of human donors (malaria-infected and uninfected, not separated).

About this clone itself: Translating this DNA gives a protein that differs at residue 10 from the TCRdb one, which belongs to a much larger clone; a read error is likely, and the protein shown is this translation. V gene TRDV1 combines with J gene TRDJ1; 8 bases line up with TRDD3. TCRdb lists no J gene, so it was determined here by aligning the DNA to germline. Germline CDR1 and CDR2: TSWWSYY and QGS. The length of the CDR3 is 21 residues. V lost 0 bases, J lost 6 bases, and 24 bases stayed unmatched. The CDR3: CALGELCGCPGDIGRGHKLIF. As DNA, the CDR3 is TGTGCTCTTGGGGAACTATGTGGGTGCCCGGGGGATATAGGGCGGGGGCATAAACTCATCTTT.

As for this clone: A read error likely explains this, since a far larger clone differs by one base. This specimen includes other DNA sequences encoding the same CDR3. V is TRDV1 and J is TRDJ1; 9 positions match TRDD2. Here the J gene was assigned by germline matching of the DNA, as TCRdb has none. The CDR3 totals 17 residues. Germline loops: CDR1 TSWWSYY, CDR2 QGS. The CDR3: CALGETPSYGGWDKLIF. In DNA form, the CDR3 reads TGTGCTCTCGGGGAAACTCCTTCCTACGGGGGATGGGATAAACTCATCTTT.

This clone occurred a few times. The protein that TCRdb holds for this DNA derives from a much larger clone and differs from the translated DNA at residue 13, which likely indicates a read error; the protein shown here is translated from the DNA. The chain's CDR3 is CAIGETGLPKRGEDPPINTDKLIF. DNA of the CDR3: TGTGCTATTGGGGAAACGGGCCTTCCCAAACGTGGAGAGGATCCACCCATAAACACCGATAAACTCATCTTT. This chain uses TRDV1 with TRDJ1, with D perhaps matching TRDD2 (6 bases). TCRdb leaves out the J gene; it was filled in here by matching the DNA to germline. Germline V gives CDR1 TSWWSYY, CDR2 QGS. There are 24 residues in the CDR3.

This clone has more than one count but fewer than ten. The protein given by TCRdb reflects a much larger clone and differs at residue 14 from this DNA's translation, likely from a read error; the protein shown is the DNA's translation. The V gene is TRDV1, the J gene TRDJ1, with D uncertain. The J gene, left out of TCRdb, was set here by checking the DNA against germline. With 0 bases removed from V and 4 bases from J, the gap between germline ends came to 36 bases. Germline loops: CDR1 TSWWSYY, CDR2 QGS. This CDR3 region has 23 residues. CDR3 residues: CALGELDSSYGWWVKPGFDKLIF. In nucleotides, the CDR3 is TGTGCTCTTGGGGAACTAGACAGTAGCTACGGATGGTGGGTGAAACCGGGCTTCGATAAACTCATCTTT.

A remark on this clone: A far larger clone differs by one base, so this is likely a read error. Within the sample, other DNA sequences also encode this same CDR3. This chain uses TRDV1 with TRDJ1; 11 bases map to TRDD3. The CDR3 is made up of 22 amino acids. In germline, CDR1 is TSWWSYY, CDR2 QGS. After removal of 4 bases from V and 0 bases from J, the junction contained 22 bases not matched to a gene. This CDR3 reads CALGAPVGPDWGILTYTDKLIF. In DNA, the CDR3 is TGTGCTCTTGGGGCCCCTGTTGGGCCTGACTGGGGGATATTGACATACACCGATAAACTCATCTTT.

This clone has just a few counts. A far larger clone is one base from this, pointing to a likely read error. V and J are TRDV1 and TRDJ3, with 12 bases matching TRDD3. TCRdb supplies no J gene; here it was assigned by aligning the nucleotide sequence to germline. Germline lookup yields CDR1 TSWWSYY and CDR2 QGS. There are 23 residues in the CDR3. Losses at the gene ends were 2 bases for V and 0 bases for J; bases not matched to a gene: 14. The CDR3 reads CALGESANDWGIPSSWDTRQMFF. The CDR3 nucleotides read TGTGCTCTTGGGGAATCAGCGAACGACTGGGGGATACCGAGCTCCTGGGACACCCGACAGATGTTTTTC.

This clone has at least ten counts. This DNA's translation and the protein TCRdb lists, from a much larger clone, do not match at residue 11, likely due to a read error; the protein shown is translated from the DNA. The V call is TRDV1, the J call TRDJ1; possible D gene TRDD2, 9 bases. The J gene, absent from TCRdb, was called here by matching the DNA to germline. The CDR3 is 21 amino acids. V shed 5 bases and J shed 1 base, with 32 bases lying between them. Per germline, CDR1 TSWWSYY and CDR2 QGS. CDR3 sequence (DNA): TGTGCTCTTGGGCTAACCTTCCTACCCGTACCGGGGGATAATCCCACCGATAAACTCATCTTT. Its protein product is CALGLTFLPVPGDNPTDKLIF.

This clone was seen only a few times. The TCRdb protein comes from a much larger clone and disagrees with this DNA's translation at residue 15, likely due to a read error; the protein given here is derived from the DNA. The J gene has no call, while the V gene is TRDV1; TRDD3, the D gene given by the table, was not confirmed from the DNA. The CDR3 loop spans 17 amino acids. Germline V gives CDR1 TSWWSYY, CDR2 QGS. CDR3 bases: TGTGCTCTTGGGGAACCCCTAAATGGATGGGGGACCGATAAACCCATCTTT. As protein: CALGEPLNGWGTDKPIF.

The table lists this clone with many counts. TCRdb's protein for this DNA is that of a much larger clone and differs from the translation at residue 3, likely a read error; the protein shown is the DNA translation. The chain is built from TRDV3 and TRDJ2, with TRDD3 matching 11 bases. Looked up from germline, CDR1 is TVYSNPD and CDR2 is GDNSRS (reference sequence). The CDR3 has 24 amino acids. CDR3 DNA: TGTGCCCTTAGATTCTACCGGAACTACGAGGGAATTTACTGGGGGATAGTGGTTAGAGCACAACTCTTCTTT. The encoded protein is CALRFYRNYEGIYWGIVVRAQLFF.

This clone was counted a few times. TCRdb attributes to this sequence the protein of a much larger clone, which differs from the DNA translation at residue 15; a read error is likely, and the protein displayed is translated from the DNA. The chain employs TRDV1 and TRDJ1, with 9 positions matching TRDD3. This CDR3 contains 21 residues. V trimming: 5 bases; J trimming: 0 bases; junction bases outside the gene matches: 22. The germline V gene has CDR1 TSWWSYY and CDR2 QGS. The CDR3 nucleotides read TGTGCTCTTGGGCTCCTTCCTGACGTACTGGGGGACCAACCTGACACCGATAAACTCATCTTT. Encoded protein: CALGLLPDVLGDQPDTDKLIF.

This clone occurred many times. This probably arose from a read error, given a far larger clone one base away. The same CDR3 also results from other DNA sequences found in this sample. V gene TRDV2 combines with J gene TRDJ1, with D maybe TRDD3 (6 bases). The V end lost 3 bases, the J end lost 3 bases, and 22 bases lay between the germline ends. The V gene's germline CDR1 is GEAIGNYY and CDR2 EKD. The CDR3 is 17 amino acids. The CDR3 DNA follows: TGTGCCTGTGACCGGGTTCCTGGGGTGGGGTCCCCCGATAAACTCATCTTT. It codes for CACDRVPGVGSPDKLIF.

This clone was picked up many times. TCRdb pairs this DNA with a much larger clone's protein that differs at residue 7, likely a read error; the protein shown was translated from the DNA. This chain joins TRDV2 and TRDJ1; TRDD3 aligns across 8 bases. CDR3 length equals 17 residues. With 0 bases clipped from V and 0 bases from J, the junction kept 8 bases outside the gene matches. Germline values: CDR1 GEAIGNYY, CDR2 EKD. The CDR3 nucleotides are TGTGCCTGTGACACCGGTTCTGGGGGACCGTACACCGATAAACTCATCTTT. It yields the protein CACDTGSGGPYTDKLIF.

This clone showed up many times. It differs at one base from a far larger clone, so likely a read error. In the same sample, other DNA sequences code for this CDR3. This chain connects TRDV1 to TRDJ1; TRDD3 matches at 8 bases. The junction had 25 bases not matched to a gene; V was cut back by 3 bases and J by 7 bases. The CDR3 runs 20 residues. Germline-derived CDR1 and CDR2 are TSWWSYY and QGS. CDR3 sequence reads: CALGELDFLLGDTKWGKLIF. CDR3 nucleotides: TGTGCTCTTGGGGAGCTTGACTTTCTCTTAGGGGATACCAAATGGGGTAAACTCATCTTT.

There are many counts of this clone. The mismatch at residue 12 between this DNA's translation and the TCRdb protein of a much larger clone likely reflects a read error; the protein shown is translated from the DNA. The chain uses TRDV1 and TRDJ1; TRDD2 might be the D (7 bases). No J gene was available from TCRdb, and it was assigned here by a germline match of the DNA. This CDR3 has 23 amino acids. V lost 1 base and J lost 0, with 33 bases in between. The V gene's germline CDR1 is TSWWSYY and CDR2 QGS. The CDR3 DNA reads TGTGCTCTTGGGGAACCGTTTCCTACTACCGGCCCCTGGGGCTGGGGACACACCGATAAACTCATCTTT. Protein: CALGEPFPTTGPWGWGHTDKLIF.

This clone was counted between two and nine times. It differs at one base from a far larger clone, so likely a read error. Different DNA sequences within this sample yield the same CDR3. The chain uses TRDV1 and TRDJ1; weak D call: TRDD3 (5 bases). TCRdb records no J gene; here it was assigned by comparing the DNA to germline. The CDR3 has 19 amino acids. In germline, CDR1 is TSWWSYY, CDR2 QGS. For the CDR3, the DNA is TGTGCTCTCGGGGAACCCCTCGTCTTAGGGGAACTCAACACCGATAAACTCATCTTT. Amino acid sequence: CALGEPLVLGELNTDKLIF.

This clone was counted many times. TCRdb's entry gives the protein of a much larger clone, which mismatches this DNA's translation at residue 6, likely from a read error; the protein reported here is translated from the DNA. The chain combines TRDV1 with TRDJ1; 12 bases map to TRDD3. V was pared by 2 bases and J by 10 bases, with 14 bases of the junction left unmatched. The germline V gene encodes CDR1 TSWWSYY and CDR2 QGS. This CDR3 comprises 17 residues. Here the CDR3 DNA reads TGTGCTCTTGGGGAAGGGGGTCTACTGGGGGATACCATAAGACTCATCTTT. It yields the protein CALGEGGLLGDTIRLIF.

In the case of this clone: This DNA translates differently at residue 14 from the TCRdb protein, which is that of a much larger clone; a read error is likely, and the protein shown is the DNA's own translation. The chain has TRDV1 and TRDJ1; 7 nucleotides match TRDD3. The CDR3 has 19 residues. Germline V gene lookup returns CDR1 TSWWSYY and CDR2 QGS. The V segment lost 9 bases and the J segment 3 bases; nucleotides outside the gene matches: 25. The CDR3 sequence is CALQLNLGVTSRYADKLIF. The CDR3 DNA reads as TGTGCTCTCCAACTAAACCTGGGGGTCACTTCTAGGTACGCCGATAAACTCATCTTT.

This clone occurred a few times. The amino acid sequence in TCRdb belongs to a much larger clone and departs from this DNA's translation at residue 5, likely a sequencing read error; the sequence shown is translated from the DNA. The chain's CDR3 is CALGEPHSYWGTGGYGNKAAQLFF. The CDR3 DNA is TGTGCTCTTGGGGAGCCCCATTCCTACTGGGGTACTGGGGGATACGGAAACAAGGCAGCACAACTCTTCTTT. The gene calls are TRDV1 and TRDJ2; 13 nucleotides match TRDD3. Since TCRdb gives no J gene, matching the DNA to germline was used here to assign it. With 3 bases clipped from V and 6 bases from J, the junction kept 28 bases outside the gene matches. The CDR3 sequence is 24 residues long. Germline V gene sequence: CDR1 TSWWSYY, CDR2 QGS.

This clone was seen a few times. The amino acid sequence in TCRdb belongs to a much larger clone and departs from this DNA's translation at residue 19, likely a sequencing read error; the sequence shown is translated from the DNA. J is TRDJ1 and V is TRDV1, with 10 positions matching TRDD3. The CDR3 is made up of 21 amino acids. The germline gives CDR1 TSWWSYY, CDR2 QGS. The CDR3 region has the DNA TGTGCTCTTGGGGATACTAGGGGGTACTGGGGGATCACGCGGGATGACGATAAACCCATCTTT. Residues: CALGDTRGYWGITRDDDKPIF.

This clone was counted many times. The chain carries TRDV1 and TRDJ1; 10 positions match TRDD3. The CDR3 runs 21 residues. Unmatched junction bases numbered 16, after V lost 0 bases and J lost 0 bases. The V gene's germline CDR1 is TSWWSYY and CDR2 QGS. The CDR3 protein is CALGELVGPPWGIRDTDKLIF. CDR3 DNA sequence: TGTGCTCTTGGGGAACTCGTCGGTCCCCCCTGGGGGATAAGAGACACCGATAAACTCATCTTT.